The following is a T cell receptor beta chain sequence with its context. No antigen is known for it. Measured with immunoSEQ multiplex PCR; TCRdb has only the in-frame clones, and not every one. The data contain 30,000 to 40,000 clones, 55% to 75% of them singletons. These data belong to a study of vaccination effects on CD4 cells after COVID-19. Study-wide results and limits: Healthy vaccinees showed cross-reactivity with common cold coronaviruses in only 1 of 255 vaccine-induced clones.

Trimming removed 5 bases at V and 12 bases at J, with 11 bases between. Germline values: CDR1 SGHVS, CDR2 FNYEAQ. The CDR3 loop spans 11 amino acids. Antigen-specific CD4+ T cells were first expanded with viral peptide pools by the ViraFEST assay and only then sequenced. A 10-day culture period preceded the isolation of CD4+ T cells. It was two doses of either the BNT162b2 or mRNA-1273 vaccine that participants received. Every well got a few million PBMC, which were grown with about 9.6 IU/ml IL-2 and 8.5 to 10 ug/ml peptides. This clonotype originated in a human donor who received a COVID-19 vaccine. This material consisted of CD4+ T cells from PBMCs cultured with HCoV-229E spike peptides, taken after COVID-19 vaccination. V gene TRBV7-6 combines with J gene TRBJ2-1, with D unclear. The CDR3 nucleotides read TGTGCCAGCAGCCGGAGCTTTTGGCAGTTCTTC. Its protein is CASSRSFWQFF.